This TCR beta chain was profiled in a study of regulatory T cells in long-lasting Graves disease. Study results and limitations: New patients shared 750 to 1,000 public clonotypes, fewer than the approximately 2,500 shared by persistent patients.

With 2 bases removed from V and 3 bases from J, the gap between germline ends came to 14 bases. This CDR3 region has 15 residues. CDR1 and CDR2 from the germline V gene are MNHEY and SVGEGT. Time point defined: newly diagnosed GD, antithyroid drugs for less than 3 months. PBMCs were the source of the RNA used for TCR sequencing. A word on this clonotype: Its antigen is not identified.

Investigators prepared the TCR beta libraries by applying iRepertoire HTBI primers and Arm-PCR of CDR3 regions. MiXCR, run by TCRdb on the multiplex PCR reads, gives a single entry per CDR3 protein. In the table there are roughly 510,000 distinct CDR3 sequences, 15% to 20% of which are singletons. These data are also associated with another study on T cells in Graves' hyperthyroidism and ophthalmopathy.

The V gene is TRBV6-2 or TRBV6-3, the J gene TRBJ2-7; D may be TRBD2 (6 bases). Sequenced here: peripheral blood mononuclear cells (PBMCs), sampled at new diagnosis, from a patient treated with antithyroid drugs. The sequence derives from a young man with Graves disease. The CDR3 DNA sequence: TGTGCCAGCAGTTACCCGCGGGGTGGGGGCTACGAGCAGTACTTC. This gives the protein CASSYPRGGGYEQYF.